The 11 T cell receptor beta chains in this list originate from one sample, sequenced in a study of shared clonotypes between healthy human individuals. Clones were read by immunoSEQ multiplex PCR, and TCRdb kept only the in-frame ones, dropping some. This sample carries roughly 220,000 clones, 50% to 75% of them seen once, and the ten largest clones take over 8.5%. Source material: memory CD4+ T cells sorted from blood. Noted subset: CD45RA-negative fraction. These TCRs come from a man between 25 and 39 years old in good health.

DNA of the CDR3: TGTGCCAGCTCACTTTCACAGGAACTTCTGCCCCAGCATTTT. As protein: CASSLSQELLPQHF. The V and J genes are TRBV18 and TRBJ1-5, with a tentative D call TRBD1 (5 bases). Per germline, CDR1 KGHSH and CDR2 LQKENI. Trimming pared 4 bases from V and 9 bases from J, leaving 16 bases between. This CDR3 has 14 amino acids.

V is TRBV7-6 and J is TRBJ2-2; possible D gene TRBD2, 5 bases. Germline values: CDR1 SGHVS, CDR2 FNYEAQ. This CDR3 is built from 15 residues. Trimming removed 2 bases at V and 3 bases at J, with 10 bases between. The CDR3 spells CASSLSGWDTGELFF. The DNA for the CDR3 is TGTGCCAGCAGCTTAAGCGGTTGGGACACCGGGGAGCTGTTTTTT.

There are a few counts of this clone. The chain uses TRBV9 and TRBJ2-7; the match to TRBD1 covers 10 bases. The CDR3 extends over 14 amino acids. CDR1 SGDLS and CDR2 YYNGEE come from the germline V gene. J lost 4 bases, V lost 4 bases, and 5 bases had no gene match. Written as DNA, the CDR3 is TGTGCCAGCAGCCGAGGACAGGGGGGGTACGAGCAGTACTTC. This translates into CASSRGQGGYEQYF.

This clone was observed a handful of times. This sequence joins TRBV14 and TRBJ2-7, with D maybe TRBD2 (5 bases). The CDR3 is made up of 11 amino acids. Trimming left V 3 bases short and J 10 bases short, with 10 bases between. Germline loops: CDR1 SGHDN, CDR2 FVKESK. The CDR3 region has the DNA TGTGCCAGCAGCCATGAGGGTCTCCAGTACTTC. Translated, it gives CASSHEGLQYF.

This clone was seen just once. The genes are TRBV28 and TRBJ2-7; 11 bases are a match to TRBD2. The CDR3 is 13 amino acids. The germline gives CDR1 MDHEN, CDR2 SYDVKM. Trimming took 9 bases from V and 4 from J; bases not matched to a gene: 5. As DNA, the CDR3 is TGTGCCAGTGAGACTAGCGGGAAGTACGAGCAGTACTTC. Its protein product is CASETSGKYEQYF.

The V gene is TRBV19, the J gene TRBJ2-7, with D perhaps assigned TRBD1 or TRBD2 (5 bases each). CDR1 LNHDA and CDR2 SQIVND come from the germline V gene (reference sequence). The CDR3 runs 15 residues. Trimming removed 5 bases from V and 5 bases from J, with 19 bases in between. The CDR3 nucleotides are TGTGCCAGTAGTGTCTTCGGTGGGACGAGTAACGAGCAGTACTTC. Its protein product is CASSVFGGTSNEQYF.

DNA for the CDR3: TGCAGCGTTGTTGGCCAGGGGAAATACGAGCAGTACTTC. Protein product: CSVVGQGKYEQYF. The rearrangement uses TRBV29-1 and TRBJ2-7, with D tentatively TRBD1 (6 bases). Germline loops: CDR1 SQVTM, CDR2 ANQGSEA. Trimming took 4 bases from V and 4 from J, leaving 14 bases between them. The CDR3 totals 13 residues.

Of note for this clone: A much bigger clone sits one base away, suggesting this may be a read error. The chain has TRBV19 and TRBJ1-4, with 9 bases matching TRBD1. The CDR3 length is 15 residues. Germline-derived CDR1 and CDR2 are LNHDA and SQIVND (reference sequence). The CDR3 DNA follows: TGTGTCAGTAGTCCTGGGGACAGGGAAAACGAAAAACTGTTTTTT. Residues: CVSSPGDRENEKLFF. Drawing the rest from reference TRBV19 and TRBJ1-4, the complete variable domain is DGGITQSPKYLFRKEGQNVTLSCEQNLNHDAMYWYRQDPGQGLRLIYYSQIVNDFQKGDIAEGYSVSREKKESFPLTVTSAQKNPTAFYLCVSSPGDRENEKLFFGSGTQLSVL.

The chain couples TRBV18 to TRBJ1-1; D not resolved. Trimming shortened V by 3 bases and J by 2 bases, and 7 bases separated the two germline ends. From germline, CDR1 is KGHSH and CDR2 LQKENI. This CDR3 region has 13 residues. CDR3 in amino acids: CASSPTANTEAFF. The CDR3 DNA reads TGTGCCAGCTCACCGACCGCAAACACTGAAGCTTTCTTT.

In DNA, the CDR3 is TGTGCCAGCAGTCCCCTGGGCAGGGGTGCTAATGAGCAGTTCTTC. This codes for CASSPLGRGANEQFF. This sequence joins TRBV27 and TRBJ2-1; perhaps TRBD1 as D (6 bases). The germline V and J ends were trimmed by 5 bases and 7 bases, with 18 bases remaining between them. CDR3 length: 15 amino acids. The V gene's germline CDR1 is MNHEY and CDR2 SMNVEV (reference sequence).

The CDR3 here is CASSHTGYTDTQYF. The DNA of the CDR3 is TGTGCCAGCAGCCACACAGGGTACACAGATACGCAGTATTTT. V is TRBV14 and J is TRBJ2-3; perhaps TRBD1 as D (6 bases). Trimming pared 3 bases from V and 2 bases from J, leaving 9 bases between. The germline V gene has CDR1 SGHDN and CDR2 FVKESK. This CDR3 spans 14 amino acids.